Listed below are T cell receptor beta chains from one sample, sequenced in a study of T cells in localized non-small cell lung cancer. The method was immunoSEQ multiplex PCR; TCRdb's version includes in-frame clones alone and lacks a portion of them. The repertoire consists of about 48,000 clones, with about 80% occurring once and the leading ten covering roughly a sixth. The sample in question was peripheral blood, obtained before any cancer treatment. The receptors originated from a man aged 35 to 70 with stage I squamous cell lung carcinoma. The CDR3 runs from the conserved cysteine through the conserved F or W. The size field is filled for only some rows; it gives once, few, many or a size class.

-	TRBV19	TRBJ1-3	CASSIGEYSGNTIYF
-	TRBV6-5	TRBJ2-5	CASSYRGGGETQYF
-	TRBV27	TRBJ1-5	CASSLSAGPWAQHF
few	TRBV5-6	TRBJ1-1	CASSFERSGTVYKKAFF
-	TRBV2	TRBJ1-1	CAGSEQGYTEAFF
-	TRBV27	TRBJ2-3	CASSFTGLPDTQYF
few	TRBV29-1	TRBJ2-1	CSVEGGGSSYNEQFF
-	TRBV5-6	TRBJ2-3	CASSRGLAGVGDTQYF
-	TRBV6-5	TRBJ1-4	CASSPDRFNEKLFF
-	TRBV21-1	TRBJ2-7	CASSKSRVRDRGTDEQYF
-	TRBV6-5	TRBJ1-5	CASSLDGTAGRPQHF
-	TRBV6-1	TRBJ1-4	CASSASPALGEKLFF
-	TRBV2	TRBJ1-3	CASTKTGGYGNTIYF
-	TRBV10-3	TRBJ2-7	CAISESSDSYNLF
-	TRBV6-5	TRBJ1-1	CASMVGVGNTEAFF
-	TRBV25-1	TRBJ1-2	CASSVRGADGYTF
-	TRBV7-7	TRBJ1-1	CASSFGENTEAFF
-	TRBV9	TRBJ2-3	CASSVGGGAADTQYF
-	TRBV28	TRBJ1-5	CATKPGGNQPQHF
few	TRBV7-3	TRBJ1-1	CASSSQGNTEAFF
-	TRBV5-1	TRBJ1-4	CASSGGQGNEKLFF
-	TRBV7-9	TRBJ1-2	CASQADPAPFNTF
-	TRBV11-2	TRBJ2-7	CASSLLQSYEQYF
once	TRBV28	TRBJ2-5	CASLLQGASGQKTQYF
-	TRBV9	TRBJ2-1	CASSVAQIEGGRFF
-	TRBV7-9	TRBJ2-5	CASSLGGIRLETQYF
-	TRBV10-3	TRBJ1-1	CAISESVAGEAFF
-	TRBV9	TRBJ2-7	CASSLDRVKNEQYF
many	TRBV4-2	TRBJ2-1	CASSQGEPTGINEQFF
-	TRBV2	TRBJ2-4	CASSPLDVLAKNIQYF
-	TRBV27	TRBJ2-5	CASSGGPTVAQYF
-	TRBV5-8	TRBJ2-7	CASSLAEAGSYEQYF
-	TRBV7-2	TRBJ1-1	CASSTPPQGYTEAFF
-	TRBV13	-	CASSSGTGGSRYEQYF
-	TRBV7-2	TRBJ2-7	CASSLGVPYRYEQYF
-	TRBV6-5	TRBJ1-2	CAVLLRGWVDGYTF
-	TRBV6-5	TRBJ2-7	CASSYDSGGSYEQYF
-	TRBV10-3	TRBJ2-6	CAISRDRVSGANVLTF
-	TRBV18	TRBJ1-5	CASSPGGQHSNQPQHF
-	TRBV7-9	TRBJ2-5	CASSTSGVRETQYF
-	TRBV6-1	TRBJ1-4	CASSFTGATNEKLFF